The present TCR beta chain was sequenced within a study of blood T cell repertoires in COVID-19. Data came from immunoSEQ multiplex PCR; TCRdb stores just in-frame clones and leaves some out. The sample has about 320,000 clones; around four fifths are singletons. The CDR3 covers 15 residues. Germline-derived CDR1 and CDR2 are LGHNA and YSLEER. The V end lost 1 base, the J end lost 3 bases, and 13 bases lay between the germline ends. The chain recombines TRBV4-3 with TRBJ2-7; D unresolved. The clonotype originates from a woman between 50 and 59 years old with acute or convalescent COVID-19. The specimen sequenced was peripheral blood. The CDR3: CASSQANSIIYEQYF. For the CDR3, the DNA is TGCGCCAGCAGCCAAGCGAATAGTATAATCTACGAGCAGTACTTC.